Presented here are 9 T cell receptor beta chains from one specimen sequenced in a study of T-cell reconstitution after alpha-beta-depleted transplantation in children. Construction of the TCRbeta library involved unique molecular identifiers. Using its own MiXCR run on the PCR reads, TCRdb lists one record per CDR3 protein. The table includes approximately 510,000 distinct CDR3 sequences, around 18% detected once. The sequenced sample was PBMCs from the stem cell graft donor, obtained from the stem cell graft. The receptor set was obtained from a human donor who donated a stem cell graft to a child with acute lymphoblastic leukemia.

This clonotype has only a few counts. The chain recombines TRBV10-2 with TRBJ2-1; D uncertain. The CDR3 covers 15 residues. Germline V gene lookup returns CDR1 WSHSY and CDR2 SAAADI. The ends were cut back, 3 bases at V and 0 bases at J, with 9 bases in the middle. CDR3 in DNA: TGCGCCAGCAGTGAAACGGATTACTCCTACAATGAGCAGTTCTTC. Residues: CASSETDYSYNEQFF.

In its sample, this clonotype was seen a few times. This CDR3 reads CASSLVVGATGELFF. The CDR3 DNA follows: TGTGCCAGCAGCTTAGTAGTGGGAGCGACCGGGGAGCTGTTTTTT. This chain connects TRBV7-9 to TRBJ2-2, with D possibly TRBD2 on 5 matching bases. Trimming stripped 1 base from V and 5 bases from J, with 11 bases between. The CDR3 is made up of 15 amino acids. From germline, CDR1 is SEHNR and CDR2 FQNEAQ (reference sequence).

The J gene is TRBJ1-5, the V gene TRBV27, with D perhaps TRBD1 (5 bases). The ends were cut back, 7 bases at V and 7 bases at J, with 23 bases in the middle. This CDR3 spans 16 amino acids. Looked up from germline, CDR1 is MNHEY and CDR2 is SMNVEV (reference sequence). CDR3 loop: CASIPFAGGAKQPQHF. The CDR3, as DNA: TGTGCCAGCATCCCTTTCGCGGGTGGGGCGAAGCAGCCCCAGCATTTT.

This clonotype was found a few times. This chain joins TRBV12-3 or TRBV12-4 and TRBJ1-5; 9 bases line up with TRBD1. V trimming: 4 bases; J trimming: 3 bases; junction bases outside the gene matches: 4. CDR3 size: 15 residues. Here the CDR3 DNA reads TGTGCCAGCAGTTCACAGGGGGCGGTCAATCAGCCCCAGCATTTT. Protein sequence: CASSSQGAVNQPQHF.

Only a few counts were recorded for this clonotype. The gene calls are TRBV12-3 or TRBV12-4 and TRBJ2-6; maybe TRBD1 (6 bases). This CDR3 comprises 16 residues. V was trimmed by 6 bases and J by 1 base, leaving 13 bases between them. CDR3 region: CASSRGQWSGANVLTF. CDR3 coding DNA: TGTGCCAGCAGCCGTGGACAGTGGTCTGGGGCCAACGTCCTGACTTTC.

This clonotype was seen a few times. The gene calls are TRBV3-1 and TRBJ1-1; a possible D gene is TRBD1 (5 bases). CDR3 length equals 15 residues. Per the germline V gene, CDR1 is LGHDT and CDR2 is YNNKEL (reference sequence). Trimming removed 4 bases at V and 3 bases at J, with 15 bases between. This chain's CDR3 is CASSLTRGGDTEAFF. In DNA form, the CDR3 reads TGTGCCAGCAGCCTTACGAGGGGAGGGGACACTGAAGCTTTCTTT. The full variable domain, rest sourced from reference TRBV3-1 and TRBJ1-1, is DTAVSQTPKYLVTQMGNDKSIKCEQNLGHDTMYWYKQDSKKFLKIMFSYNNKELIINETVPNRFSPKSPDKAHLNLHINSLELGDSAVYFCASSLTRGGDTEAFFGQGTRLTVV.

This clonotype turned up a few times. The genes are TRBV12-3 or TRBV12-4 and TRBJ2-2; perhaps D is TRBD1 or TRBD2 (5 bases each). There are 17 residues in the CDR3. Trimming pared 0 bases from V and 1 base from J, leaving 12 bases between. Here the CDR3 DNA reads TGTGCCAGCAGTTTAGCGAAGGGGACCCAGAACACCGGGGAGCTGTTTTTT. Residues: CASSLAKGTQNTGELFF.

This clonotype was recorded a few times. The gene calls are TRBV20-1 and TRBJ2-1; 10 nucleotides line up with TRBD2. CDR1 DFQATT and CDR2 SNEGSKA come from the germline V gene (reference sequence). The CDR3 is 20 amino acids. J gave up 7 bases and V 0 bases, and 21 bases lay outside the gene matches. CDR3 sequence reads: CSARDREDTVTLAGWNEQFF. CDR3 in DNA: TGCAGTGCTAGAGATAGGGAGGATACAGTGACACTAGCGGGATGGAATGAGCAGTTCTTC.

In this sample, this clonotype turned up a few times. The V call is TRBV20-1, the J call TRBJ2-3; D ambiguous. Between the trimmed V and J ends, which lost 6 bases and 0 bases, there was a span of 13 bases. This CDR3 spans 14 amino acids. Germline assignment: CDR1 DFQATT and CDR2 SNEGSKA (reference sequence). The CDR3 nucleotides read TGCAGTGCCCTACTGCTAGATAGCACAGATACGCAGTATTTT. This encodes CSALLLDSTDTQYF.